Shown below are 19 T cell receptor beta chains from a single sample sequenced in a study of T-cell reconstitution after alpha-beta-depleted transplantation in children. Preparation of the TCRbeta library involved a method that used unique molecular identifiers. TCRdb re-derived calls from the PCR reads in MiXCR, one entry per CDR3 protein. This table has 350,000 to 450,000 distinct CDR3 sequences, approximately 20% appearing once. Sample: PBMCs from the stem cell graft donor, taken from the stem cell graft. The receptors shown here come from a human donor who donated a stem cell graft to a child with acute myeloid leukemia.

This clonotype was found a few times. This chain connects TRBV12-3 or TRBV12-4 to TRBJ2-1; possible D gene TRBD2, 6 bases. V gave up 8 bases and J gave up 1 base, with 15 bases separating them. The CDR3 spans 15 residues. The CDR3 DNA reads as TGTGCCAGCGGGAGAGATGGGAGGTCCTACAATGAGCAGTTCTTC. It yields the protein CASGRDGRSYNEQFF.

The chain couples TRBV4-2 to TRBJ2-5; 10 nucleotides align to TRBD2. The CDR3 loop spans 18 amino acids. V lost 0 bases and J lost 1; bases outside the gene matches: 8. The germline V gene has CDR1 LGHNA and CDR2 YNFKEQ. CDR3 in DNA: TGTGCCAGCAGCCAAGATTGGGTAGCGGGAGGTTCCCAAGAGACCCAGTACTTC. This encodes CASSQDWVAGGSQETQYF.

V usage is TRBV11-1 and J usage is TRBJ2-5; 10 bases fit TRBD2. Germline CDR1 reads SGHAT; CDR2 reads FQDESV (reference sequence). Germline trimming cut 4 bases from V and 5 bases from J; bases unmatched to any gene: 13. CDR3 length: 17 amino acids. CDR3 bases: TGTGCCAGCAGCTATCTAGCGGGAGTCTTTAAGATCGAGACCCAGTACTTC. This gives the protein CASSYLAGVFKIETQYF.

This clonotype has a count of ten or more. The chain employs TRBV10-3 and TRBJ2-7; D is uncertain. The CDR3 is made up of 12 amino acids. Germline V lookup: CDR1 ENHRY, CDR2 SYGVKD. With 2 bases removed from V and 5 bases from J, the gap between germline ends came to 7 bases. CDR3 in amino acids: CAISEARNEQYF. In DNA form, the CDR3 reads TGTGCCATCAGTGAGGCCCGTAACGAGCAGTACTTC.

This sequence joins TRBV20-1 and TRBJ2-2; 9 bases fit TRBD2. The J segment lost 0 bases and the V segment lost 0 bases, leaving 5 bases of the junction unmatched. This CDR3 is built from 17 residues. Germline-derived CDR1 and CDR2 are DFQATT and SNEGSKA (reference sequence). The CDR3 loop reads CSARDLAGQTNTGELFF. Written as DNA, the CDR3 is TGCAGTGCTAGAGATCTAGCGGGGCAGACGAACACCGGGGAGCTGTTTTTT.

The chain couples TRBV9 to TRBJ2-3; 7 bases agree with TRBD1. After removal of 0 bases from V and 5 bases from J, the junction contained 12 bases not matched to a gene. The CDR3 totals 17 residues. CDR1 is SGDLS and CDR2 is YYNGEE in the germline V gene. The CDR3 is CASSVGARAGGGDTQYF. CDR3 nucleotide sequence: TGTGCCAGCAGCGTAGGTGCGAGGGCAGGGGGTGGAGATACGCAGTATTTT.

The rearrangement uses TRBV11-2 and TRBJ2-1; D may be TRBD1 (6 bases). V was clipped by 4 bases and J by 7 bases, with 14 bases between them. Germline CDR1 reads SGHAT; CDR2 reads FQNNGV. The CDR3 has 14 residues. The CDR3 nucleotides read TGTGCCAGCAGCTCCCAGTCGGACAGTAATGAGCAGTTCTTC. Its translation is CASSSQSDSNEQFF.

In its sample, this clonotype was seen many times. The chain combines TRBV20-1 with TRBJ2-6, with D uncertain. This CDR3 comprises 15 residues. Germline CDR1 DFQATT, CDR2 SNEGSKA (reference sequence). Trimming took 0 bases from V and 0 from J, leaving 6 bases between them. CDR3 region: CSARDGSSGANVLTF. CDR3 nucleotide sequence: TGCAGTGCTAGAGATGGGTCCTCTGGGGCCAACGTCCTGACTTTC.

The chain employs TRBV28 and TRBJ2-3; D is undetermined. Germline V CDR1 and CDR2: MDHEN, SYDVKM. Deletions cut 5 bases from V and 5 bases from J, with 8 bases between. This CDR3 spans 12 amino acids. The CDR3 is CASSTTEDTQYF. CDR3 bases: TGTGCCAGCAGTACCACAGAAGATACGCAGTATTTT.

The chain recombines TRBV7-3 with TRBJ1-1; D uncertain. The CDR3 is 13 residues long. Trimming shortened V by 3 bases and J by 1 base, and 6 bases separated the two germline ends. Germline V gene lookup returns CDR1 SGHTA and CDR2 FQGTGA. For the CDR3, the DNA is TGTGCCAGCAGCTTTGGGTCGAACACTGAAGCTTTCTTT. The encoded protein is CASSFGSNTEAFF. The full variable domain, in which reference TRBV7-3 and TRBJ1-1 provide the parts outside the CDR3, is GAGVSQTPSNKVTEKGKYVELRCDPISGHTALYWYRQSLGQGPEFLIYFQGTGAADDSGLPNDRFFAVRPEGSVSTLKIQRTERGDSAVYLCASSFGSNTEAFFGQGTRLTVV.

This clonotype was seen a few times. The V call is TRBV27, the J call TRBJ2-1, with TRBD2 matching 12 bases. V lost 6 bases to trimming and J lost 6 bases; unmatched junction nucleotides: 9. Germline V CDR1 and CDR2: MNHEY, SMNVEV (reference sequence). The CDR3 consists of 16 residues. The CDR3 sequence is CASSPLGLAGLNEQFF. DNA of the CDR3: TGTGCCAGCAGCCCCCTAGGACTAGCGGGACTCAATGAGCAGTTCTTC.

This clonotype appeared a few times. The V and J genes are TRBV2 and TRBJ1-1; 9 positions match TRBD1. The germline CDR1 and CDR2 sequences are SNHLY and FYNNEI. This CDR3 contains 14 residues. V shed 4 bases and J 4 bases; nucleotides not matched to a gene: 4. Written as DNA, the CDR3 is TGTGCCAGCAGTGGCGGACAGGGGTTCACTGAAGCTTTCTTT. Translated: CASSGGQGFTEAFF. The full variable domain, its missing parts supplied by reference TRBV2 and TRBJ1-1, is EPEVTQTPSHQVTQMGQEVILRCVPISNHLYFYWYRQILGQKVEFLVSFYNNEISEKSEIFDDQFSVERPDGSNFTLKIRSTKLEDSAMYFCASSGGQGFTEAFFGQGTRLTVV.

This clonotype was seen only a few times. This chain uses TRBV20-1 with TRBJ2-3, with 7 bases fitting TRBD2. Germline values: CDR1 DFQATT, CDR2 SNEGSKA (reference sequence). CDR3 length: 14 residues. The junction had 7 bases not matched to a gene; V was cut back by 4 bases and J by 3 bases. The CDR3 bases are TGCAGTGCTAAACGGGAGGCGGGGACAGATACGCAGTATTTT. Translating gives CSAKREAGTDTQYF.

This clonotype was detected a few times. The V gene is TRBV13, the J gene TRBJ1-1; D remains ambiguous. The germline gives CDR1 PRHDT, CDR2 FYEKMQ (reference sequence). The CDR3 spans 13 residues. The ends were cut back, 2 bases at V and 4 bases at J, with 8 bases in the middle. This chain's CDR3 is CASSLLVVTEAFF. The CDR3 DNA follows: TGTGCCAGCAGCTTACTGGTTGTCACTGAAGCTTTCTTT.

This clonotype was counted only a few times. The CDR3 sequence is CASSQVTFQGVNYNEQFF. CDR3 DNA sequence: TGTGCCAGCAGCCAAGTCACTTTTCAGGGAGTAAACTACAATGAGCAGTTCTTC. The rearrangement uses TRBV3-1 and TRBJ2-1, with D possibly being TRBD1 or TRBD2 (5 bases each). Germline CDR1 is LGHDT and CDR2 is YNNKEL (reference sequence). There are 18 residues in the CDR3. V was pared by 1 base and J by 3 bases, with 19 bases between.

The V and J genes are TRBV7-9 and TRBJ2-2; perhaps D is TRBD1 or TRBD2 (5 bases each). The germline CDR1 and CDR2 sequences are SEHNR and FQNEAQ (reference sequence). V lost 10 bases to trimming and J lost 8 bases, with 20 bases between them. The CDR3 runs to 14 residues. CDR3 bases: TGTGCCACACCGGGACCGGCTGAGGAGGGGGAGCTGTTTTTT. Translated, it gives CATPGPAEEGELFF.

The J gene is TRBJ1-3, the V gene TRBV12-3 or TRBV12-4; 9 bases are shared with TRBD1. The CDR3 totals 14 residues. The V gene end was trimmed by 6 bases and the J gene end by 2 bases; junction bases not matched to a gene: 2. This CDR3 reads CASSGDRAGNTIYF. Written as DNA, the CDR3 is TGTGCCAGCAGCGGGGACAGGGCTGGAAACACCATATATTTT.

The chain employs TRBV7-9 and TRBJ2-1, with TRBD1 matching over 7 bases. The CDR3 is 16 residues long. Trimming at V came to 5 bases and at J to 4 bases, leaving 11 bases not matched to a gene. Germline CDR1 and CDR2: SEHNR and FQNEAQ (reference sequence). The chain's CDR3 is CASSPSTGKGYNEQFF. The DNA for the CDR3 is TGTGCCAGCAGCCCCTCGACAGGGAAGGGATACAATGAGCAGTTCTTC. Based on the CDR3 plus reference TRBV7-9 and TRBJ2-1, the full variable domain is DTGVSQNPRHKITKRGQNVTFRCDPISEHNRLYWYRQTLGQGPEFLTYFQNEAQLEKSRLLSDRFSAERPKGSFSTLEIQRTEQGDSAMYLCASSPSTGKGYNEQFFGPGTRLTVL.

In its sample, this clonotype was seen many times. This CDR3 reads CASSRRGQVNSPLHF. The CDR3 DNA is TGTGCCAGCAGCCGAAGAGGACAGGTCAATTCACCCCTCCACTTT. The chain uses TRBV7-9 and TRBJ1-6; 7 bases fit TRBD1. The V gene end was trimmed by 5 bases and the J gene end by 7 bases; junction bases not matched to a gene: 8. In germline, CDR1 is SEHNR, CDR2 FQNEAQ (reference sequence). The CDR3 is made up of 15 amino acids.